What follows are 8 T cell receptor beta chains derived from one specimen sequenced in a study of post-analysis software for immune sequencing data. Points from the study as a whole: In patients, five TRBV segments were more frequent than in controls, with TRBV5-6, TRBV5-1 and TRBV20-1 among them.

The antigens these receptors bind are not known. Built from TCR beta cDNA, the libraries had unique molecular identifiers in them. TCRdb used MiXCR to reprocess the PCR reads, holding one entry per CDR3 protein. The sample lists around 710,000 distinct CDR3 sequences; about 45% were seen once. Sample: blood. The receptors here all came from a girl between 10 and 17 years old with multiple sclerosis.

This chain uses TRBV6-6 with TRBJ1-1; a possible D gene is TRBD1 (6 bases). Trimming removed 5 bases at V and 6 bases at J, with 19 bases between. The CDR3 length is 15 residues. Germline V gene sequence: CDR1 MNHNY, CDR2 SVGAGI (reference sequence). In DNA, the CDR3 is TGTGCCAGCAGTCCTCTGACAGGCCCAATGTCTGAAGCTTTCTTT. Translated, it gives CASSPLTGPMSEAFF.

The V and J genes are TRBV29-1 and TRBJ2-1, with 8 bases fitting TRBD2. Per germline, CDR1 SQVTM and CDR2 ANQGSEA. The CDR3 spans 13 residues. The junction had 4 bases not matched to a gene; V was cut back by 3 bases and J by 6 bases. The CDR3 nucleotides read TGCAGCGTTGACCCCGGGACTAGCAATGAGCAGTTCTTC. Amino acids: CSVDPGTSNEQFF.

This chain uses TRBV28 with TRBJ2-7; no clear D. Trimming left V 2 bases short and J 2 bases short, with 10 bases between. CDR1 and CDR2 from the germline V gene are MDHEN and SYDVKM. This CDR3 is 14 amino acids long. The CDR3 DNA is TGTGCCAGCAGTTTAACCCCAAGCGCCTACGAGCAGTACTTC. This sequence encodes CASSLTPSAYEQYF.

This rearrangement joins TRBV24-1 to TRBJ2-3, with 9 nucleotides matching TRBD1. The CDR3 sequence is 17 residues long. Germline lookup yields CDR1 KGHDR and CDR2 SFDVKD. V lost 2 bases, J lost 4 bases, and 9 bases stayed unmatched. CDR3 in amino acids: CATSDYGRQGGSDTQYF. The CDR3 nucleotides read TGTGCCACCAGTGATTACGGTCGACAGGGGGGATCAGATACGCAGTATTTT.

The genes are TRBV12-3 or TRBV12-4 and TRBJ2-1; 9 bases line up with TRBD1. The CDR3 sequence is 16 residues long. Losses at the gene ends were 5 bases for V and 6 bases for J; bases not matched to a gene: 11. The CDR3 sequence: CASSLGTGKGRNEQFF. In DNA form, the CDR3 reads TGTGCCAGCAGTCTAGGGACAGGGAAGGGCCGCAATGAGCAGTTCTTC.

This rearrangement joins TRBV5-1 to TRBJ2-7, with 7 positions matching TRBD2. Germline V gives CDR1 SGHRS, CDR2 YFSETQ. With 6 bases clipped from V and 2 bases from J, the junction kept 8 bases outside the gene matches. The CDR3 is 14 amino acids. The CDR3 loop reads CASTNLGTTYEQYF. Here the CDR3 DNA reads TGCGCCAGCACCAACCTAGGGACTACCTACGAGCAGTACTTC.

The count of this clonotype is one. The chain has TRBV27 and TRBJ2-1; 8 bases align to TRBD2. Trimming removed 7 bases from V and 0 bases from J; junction bases left unmatched: 8. CDR3 length: 16 amino acids. Germline V lookup: CDR1 MNHEY, CDR2 SMNVEV (reference sequence). CDR3 DNA: TGTGCCAGCACTCCAGGGGCGGGAGGCTCCTACAATGAGCAGTTCTTC. Translated: CASTPGAGGSYNEQFF.

This rearrangement joins TRBV20-1 to TRBJ2-1; D is unclear. The V gene's germline CDR1 is DFQATT and CDR2 SNEGSKA (reference sequence). The CDR3 length is 14 residues. Trimming took 3 bases from V and 6 from J, leaving 15 bases between them. DNA for the CDR3: TGCAGTGCTAGCTTATGGCCTTATCGCAATGAGCAGTTCTTC. Protein product: CSASLWPYRNEQFF.